This is a list of T cell receptor beta chains from one sample in a study of shared clonotypes between healthy human individuals. Libraries were prepared by immunoSEQ multiplex PCR; TCRdb keeps only in-frame clonotypes and omits some of them. Of hundreds of thousands of clones listed, 85% to 95% are singletons. Sequencing was carried out using naive CD8+ T cells sorted from blood. The receptor set was obtained from a man aged 25 to 40 in good health. CDR3s include the opening cysteine and the closing phenylalanine or tryptophan. The order of the fields is V gene, clone size, J gene, D gene, CDR3 DNA, CDR3 protein. D genes are given only for firm matches. Expanded clones get a size class; other rows say once, few or many, or leave the size out.

TRBV5-1	-	TRBJ1-1	-	TGCGCCAGCAGCTTGAGTGGGTTGTCGGTCTCGGCCGGGGAGGCTGAAGCTTTCTTT	CASSLSGLSVSAGEAEAFF
TRBV27	-	TRBJ2-3	TRBD2	TGTGCCAGCAGTATACTCCGGGCGGGAGGCACAGATACGCAGTATTTT	CASSILRAGGTDTQYF
TRBV6-5	once	TRBJ2-2	-	TGTGCCAGCAGTTACACCGCAGGGAAGACCGGGGAGCTGTTTTTT	CASSYTAGKTGELFF
TRBV7-9	few	TRBJ1-2	-	TGTGCCAGCAGGCCCCAGCCCTCTAACTATGGCTACACCTTC	CASRPQPSNYGYTF
TRBV11-2	-	TRBJ2-1	TRBD2	TGTGCCAGCAGCTCTCCGGGAAGAGGAGCGGGAACTTCAGATGAGCAGTTCTTC	CASSSPGRGAGTSDEQFF
TRBV7-9	-	TRBJ2-1	-	TGTGCCAGCAGCTTTATAACGGCCTCCTCAGCAAATGAGCAGTTCTTC	CASSFITASSANEQFF
TRBV6-6	-	TRBJ2-7	-	TGTGCCAGCACTGACGAGTGGGGCGAGCAGTACTTC	CASTDEWGEQYF
TRBV28	-	TRBJ1-5	TRBD1	TGTGCCAGTAGACAGGGGTTCGGCAATCAGCCCCAGCATTTT	CASRQGFGNQPQHF
TRBV6-6	few	TRBJ1-2	-	TGTGCCAGCAGTTATCCCCGAGATGAAGGCTACACCTTC	CASSYPRDEGYTF
TRBV2	-	TRBJ2-1	TRBD2	TGTGCCAGCAGCGTCCCGGGACTAGCGGGAGGGTCCCTCAATGAGCAGTTCTTC	CASSVPGLAGGSLNEQFF
TRBV2	-	TRBJ2-7	-	TGTGCCAGCAAGGGCAGCTTCTACGAGCAGTACTTC	CASKGSFYEQYF
TRBV13	-	TRBJ2-7	-	TGTGCCAGCAGCTTAGGGAACAACGTCTACGAGCAGTACTTC	CASSLGNNVYEQYF
TRBV19	-	TRBJ2-1	-	TGTGCCAGTACCCCTTCGGTTGGGGATAGCTCCTACAATGAGCAGTTCTTC	CASTPSVGDSSYNEQFF
TRBV5-1	-	TRBJ2-5	-	TGCGCCAGCAGCTTGGCCGTCGCGAAGGAGACCCAGTACTTC	CASSLAVAKETQYF
TRBV5-8	-	TRBJ2-7	-	TGTGCCAGCAGCTTGATATCGGCAGCCTACGAGCAGTACTTC	CASSLISAAYEQYF
TRBV2	-	TRBJ2-7	-	TGTGCCAGCAGTGAAGTATTAGGGCGCGCCGAGCAGTACTTC	CASSEVLGRAEQYF
TRBV6-5	-	TRBJ2-7	-	TGTGCCAGCAGTTACGGAGGGGATGGGTACGAGCAGTACTTC	CASSYGGDGYEQYF
TRBV6-5	-	TRBJ2-1	-	TGTGCCAGCAGTTACGGGACCCGCAGTGCCCACAATGAGCAGTTCTTC	CASSYGTRSAHNEQFF
TRBV4-1	-	TRBJ2-7	-	TGCGCCAGCAGCCAAGGGGAGACAGCAACCTACGAGCAGTACTTC	CASSQGETATYEQYF
TRBV28	-	TRBJ1-5	-	TGTGCCAGCAGTTCAGGGACGGGGAATCAGCCCCAGCATTTT	CASSSGTGNQPQHF
TRBV2	-	TRBJ2-7	-	TGTGCCAGCAGAGGCGGGTACTACGAGCAGTACTTC	CASRGGYYEQYF
TRBV27	-	TRBJ2-7	-	TGTGCCAGCGGAGACCTTTTGGGCTACGAGCAGTACTTC	CASGDLLGYEQYF
TRBV6-1	-	TRBJ2-3	-	TGTGCCAGCAGTGAATGGCAGGGGTTCACAGATACGCAGTATTTT	CASSEWQGFTDTQYF
TRBV4-1	-	TRBJ2-1	-	TGCGCCAGCAGCCCAGAGACGGCCAGCGGCGATGAGCAGTTCTTC	CASSPETASGDEQFF
TRBV27	-	TRBJ2-2	-	TGTGCCAGCAGCCCTAGGGGCCCCACCGGGGAGCTGTTTTTT	CASSPRGPTGELFF
TRBV5-1	-	TRBJ2-5	TRBD2	TGCGCCAGCAGCTACCGACTAGCGGGTTCTCAAGAGACCCAGTACTTC	CASSYRLAGSQETQYF
TRBV10-1	-	TRBJ2-1	-	TGCGCCAGCAGTGAGTCGAGGTTTGAGCAGTTCTTC	CASSESRFEQFF
TRBV9	-	TRBJ1-1	-	TGTGCCTCTAAAGGGGGTGGAAACACTGAAGCTTTCTTT	CASKGGGNTEAFF
TRBV13	-	TRBJ2-7	-	TGTGCCAGCAGCTTCCAAGGCGCTTCCTACGAGCAGTACTTC	CASSFQGASYEQYF
TRBV29-1	-	TRBJ2-1	-	TGCAGCGTTGACTACTCTAGCGTTCTGCAGTTCTTC	CSVDYSSVLQFF
TRBV4-2	-	TRBJ2-2	-	TGTGCCAGCAGCCTCCAGCGCGGGGAGCTGTTTTTT	CASSLQRGELFF
TRBV13	-	TRBJ2-7	TRBD2	TGTGCCAGCAGCGCCGGACTAGTGGGCGAGCAGTACTTC	CASSAGLVGEQYF
TRBV10-3	-	TRBJ2-7	-	TGTGCCATCAGTCTATCCGGGCTCTCCTACGAGCAGTACTTC	CAISLSGLSYEQYF
TRBV28	-	TRBJ2-3	TRBD2	TGTGCCAGCAGTTCACTAGCGGGGTCAGATACGCAGTATTTT	CASSSLAGSDTQYF
TRBV28	-	TRBJ2-1	-	TGTGCCAGCAGTTCACCACGTATGGGGGTCCTTGAGCAGTTCTTC	CASSSPRMGVLEQFF
TRBV15	-	TRBJ1-4	-	TGTGCCACCAGCAGCTTTAGCACTCGTGGAAAACTGTTTTTT	CATSSFSTRGKLFF
TRBV11-2	-	TRBJ1-5	-	TGTGCCAGCAGCCATGATAATCAGCCCCAGCATTTT	CASSHDNQPQHF
TRBV4-3	-	TRBJ2-1	TRBD2	TGCGCCAGCAGCCAAGGGACTAGTTCGTACAATGAGCAGTTCTTC	CASSQGTSSYNEQFF
TRBV28	-	TRBJ2-7	TRBD1	TGTGCCAGCAGCGGACAGGCTTACTACGAGCAGTACTTC	CASSGQAYYEQYF
TRBV5-6	-	TRBJ2-5	-	TGTGCCAGCAGCAAGGACATCGGGACGGGGACCCAGTACTTC	CASSKDIGTGTQYF
TRBV28	once	TRBJ2-7	-	TGTGCCAGCAGTTTATCTCCGATTGAGCAGTACTTC	CASSLSPIEQYF
TRBV5-1	-	TRBJ2-1	-	TGCGCCAGCTCGGAGGACAGTTCGTACAATGAGCAGTTCTTC	CASSEDSSYNEQFF